This T cell receptor beta chain was retrieved from a study of OX40 agonist ivuxolimab in advanced cancers. There are 14 residues in the CDR3. CDR1 ENHRY and CDR2 SYGVKD come from the germline V gene. V dropped 6 bases and J dropped 0; count of bases not matched to a gene: 1. The repertoire was sequenced with immunoSEQ multiplex PCR; TCRdb's copy has only in-frame clones and lacks some. The sample has approximately 70,000 clones, approximately 81% seen once. The sequencing used CD4+ or CD8+ T cells sorted from blood, collected in a trial of the OX40 agonist ivuxolimab. The chain couples TRBV10-3 to TRBJ1-1; 10 nucleotides align to TRBD1. The sequence came from an adult with an advanced solid tumor such as melanoma, head and neck, liver or kidney cancer. CDR3 protein: CAIRDRGMNTEAFF. DNA of the CDR3: TGTGCCATCAGGGACAGGGGGATGAACACTGAAGCTTTCTTT.